This is a list of T cell receptor beta chains from one sample in a study of CD8 T cells in ankylosing spondylitis. TCRdb called the 5' RACE reads again in MiXCR, with one record for every CDR3 protein. The table lists approximately 150,000 distinct CDR3 sequences, around a third of them singletons. Sequenced material: synovial fluid, either unsorted or a sorted T cell fraction (not recorded which). Receptors were obtained from a male donor with ankylosing spondylitis. Each CDR3 is given with its conserved first and last residue. The D gene is left open where the match is weak. Size tells how often a clone was seen (once, few, many) or the class of an expanded clone, and some rows leave it out.

TRBJ2-2,TRBV20-1,TRBD1,few,CSAGRDRVGGELFF,TGCAGTGCGGGCCGGGACAGGGTAGGCGGGGAGCTGTTTTTT
TRBJ2-7,TRBV20-1,NA,NA,CSAREGGNQNEQYF,TGCAGTGCTAGAGAAGGAGGGAACCAGAACGAGCAGTACTTC
TRBJ2-3,TRBV3-1,TRBD2,NA,CASSRLAGGPRTDTQYF,TGTGCCAGCAGCCGACTAGCGGGGGGCCCCCGCACAGATACGCAGTATTTT
TRBJ1-1,TRBV6-1,TRBD1,few,CASSVSPTGGREAFF,TGTGCCAGCAGTGTCTCCCCGACAGGGGGCAGGGAAGCTTTCTTT
TRBJ1-1,TRBV3-1,NA,NA,CATRDINTEAFF,TGTGCCACCCGGGACATCAACACTGAAGCTTTCTTT
TRBJ2-5,TRBV7-2,TRBD2,NA,CASSLTRGGETQYF,TGTGCCAGCAGCTTAACACGGGGGGGAGAGACCCAGTACTTC
TRBJ2-3,TRBV12-3/TRBV12-4,TRBD2,few,CASSSTSGGTDTQYF,TGTGCCAGCAGTTCTACTAGCGGGGGCACAGATACGCAGTATTTT
TRBJ2-3,TRBV5-1,TRBD1,few,CASSSGQGTFDTQYF,TGCGCCAGCAGCTCTGGACAGGGGACTTTCGATACGCAGTATTTT
TRBJ1-4,TRBV4-1,NA,NA,CASSQDPGRNEKLFF,TGCGCCAGCAGCCAAGACCCAGGAAGAAATGAAAAACTGTTTTTT
TRBJ1-2,TRBV4-1,TRBD1,NA,CASSQPPGTGGDYGYTF,TGCGCCAGCAGCCAACCGCCCGGGACAGGGGGCGACTATGGCTACACCTTC
TRBJ1-5,TRBV6-1,TRBD1,NA,CASILGNRGSPQHF,TGTGCCAGCATATTAGGGAACAGGGGTTCGCCCCAGCATTTT
TRBJ1-4,TRBV20-1,NA,NA,CSAREEGYNEKLFF,TGCAGTGCTAGAGAAGAAGGGTATAATGAAAAACTGTTTTTT
TRBJ1-5,TRBV6-5,NA,few,CASNLGDSNQPQHF,TGTGCCAGCAATTTGGGGGATAGCAATCAGCCCCAGCATTTT
TRBJ1-1,TRBV5-1,NA,few,CASSFGTMNTEAFF,TGCGCCAGCAGCTTCGGGACAATGAACACTGAAGCTTTCTTT
TRBJ2-1,TRBV6-5,TRBD2,NA,CASSYSGGAYNEQFF,TGTGCCAGCAGTTACTCGGGAGGGGCCTACAATGAGCAGTTCTTC
TRBJ1-1,TRBV2,NA,few,CASRGRESNTEAFF,TGTGCCAGCAGAGGGCGGGAATCGAACACTGAAGCTTTCTTT
TRBJ1-1,TRBV18,NA,once,CASSPPGGRGEAFF,TGTGCCAGCTCACCACCGGGGGGGCGCGGTGAAGCTTTCTTT
TRBJ2-1,TRBV5-5,NA,NA,CASSSRADSYNEQFF,TGTGCCAGCAGCTCCCGGGCAGACTCCTACAATGAGCAGTTCTTC
TRBJ1-1,TRBV30,NA,few,CAWTHRTAMGGSDTEAFF,TGTGCCTGGACCCATCGGACAGCCATGGGGGGATCGGACACTGAAGCTTTCTTT
TRBJ1-3,TRBV7-8,NA,NA,CASAGRISGNTIYF,TGTGCCAGCGCGGGACGGATCTCTGGAAACACCATATATTTT
TRBJ1-1,TRBV28,NA,NA,CASSLRARDTEAFF,TGTGCCAGCAGTTTACGAGCCCGAGACACTGAAGCTTTCTTT
TRBJ2-4,TRBV28,TRBD2,few,CASSMTSGLAKNIQYF,TGTGCCAGCAGTATGACTAGCGGGTTAGCCAAAAACATTCAGTACTTC
TRBJ2-7,TRBV5-4,NA,NA,CASSSRGEQYF,TGTGCCAGCAGCTCAAGGGGGGAGCAGTACTTC
TRBJ1-3,TRBV11-2,NA,many,CASSSPGTFSGNTIYF,TGTGCCAGCAGCTCCCCCGGGACGTTCTCTGGAAACACCATATATTTT
TRBJ2-3,TRBV7-9,NA,NA,CASSPIRQLSQSTQYF,TGTGCCAGCAGCCCCATCCGACAGTTATCACAGAGTACGCAGTATTTT
TRBJ2-1,TRBV6-1,NA,NA,CASSLGGPRNNEQFF,TGTGCCAGCAGTCTGGGGGGCCCTAGGAACAATGAGCAGTTCTTC
TRBJ1-2,TRBV6-6,NA,NA,CASRDPINYGYTF,TGTGCCAGCAGGGATCCGATTAACTATGGCTACACCTTC
TRBJ2-1,TRBV5-1,TRBD2,few,CASSLMLAGAFNEQFF,TGCGCCAGCAGCTTGATGTTAGCGGGAGCATTCAATGAGCAGTTCTTC
TRBJ2-2,TRBV6-2/TRBV6-3,NA,few,CASSYRTNTGELFF,TGTGCCAGCAGTTACAGGACGAACACCGGGGAGCTGTTTTTT
TRBJ2-1,TRBV20-1,TRBD1,few,CSATGTGFYEQFF,TGCAGTGCTACCGGGACAGGGTTTTATGAGCAGTTCTTC
TRBJ2-2,TRBV9,TRBD2,few,CASSAQRETRAGELFF,TGTGCCAGCAGCGCCCAGCGGGAGACGAGGGCCGGGGAGCTGTTTTTT
TRBJ1-5,TRBV7-8,NA,NA,CASSFMGDGRQPQHF,TGTGCCAGCAGCTTTATGGGGGACGGGCGGCAGCCCCAGCATTTT
TRBJ1-5,TRBV2,NA,NA,CASRAAADNQPQHF,TGTGCCAGCAGGGCGGCAGCCGACAATCAGCCCCAGCATTTT
TRBJ2-1,TRBV19,TRBD1,few,CASRDRGLGSYNEQFF,TGTGCCAGTAGGGACAGGGGATTGGGCTCCTACAATGAGCAGTTCTTC
TRBJ1-2,TRBV20-1,TRBD1,many,CSAMTGGAKDGYTF,TGCAGTGCTATGACAGGGGGCGCTAAGGATGGCTACACCTTC
TRBJ2-7,TRBV5-6,NA,NA,CASSLVSGYVKQYF,TGTGCCAGCAGCTTGGTTTCCGGATACGTGAAGCAGTACTTC
TRBJ2-7,TRBV20-1,NA,many,CSARAGTVWYEQYF,TGCAGTGCTAGAGCGGGGACCGTTTGGTACGAGCAGTACTTC
TRBJ2-3,TRBV9,NA,many,CASSVVDLVGTGDTQYF,TGTGCCAGCAGCGTAGTGGACTTAGTAGGAACCGGGGATACGCAGTATTTT
TRBJ2-5,TRBV6-5,TRBD2,few,CASSYVAGGTQETQYF,TGTGCCAGCAGTTACGTAGCGGGGGGCACCCAAGAGACCCAGTACTTC
TRBJ2-7,TRBV29-1,TRBD1,NA,CSVEDRAGTVGYEQYF,TGCAGCGTTGAAGATCGGGCCGGGACAGTGGGGTACGAGCAGTACTTC
TRBJ1-6,TRBV7-2,NA,NA,CASSFGENSPLHF,TGTGCCAGCAGCTTTGGGGAAAATTCACCCCTCCACTTT
TRBJ1-3,TRBV12-3/TRBV12-4,NA,NA,CASTPSGRPLGNTIYF,TGTGCCAGCACCCCCTCCGGACGGCCACTCGGAAACACCATATATTTT
TRBJ2-7,TRBV27,NA,NA,CASRFGHMSSYEQYF,TGTGCCAGCAGATTTGGACACATGTCATCCTACGAGCAGTACTTC
TRBJ1-1,TRBV25-1,NA,few,CASTLGAEAFF,TGTGCCAGCACCCTGGGGGCTGAAGCTTTCTTT
TRBJ1-2,TRBV12-3/TRBV12-4,NA,NA,CASSWSRAQEF,TGTGCCAGCTCATGGTCCAGGGCTCAAGAGTTC
TRBJ2-3,TRBV13,TRBD2,few,CASSSVAGGRTDTQYF,TGTGCCAGCAGCTCCGTAGCGGGGGGCCGTACAGATACGCAGTATTTT
TRBJ2-4,TRBV20-1,TRBD1,NA,CSARERTGGLNIQYF,TGCAGTGCTAGAGAGCGGACAGGGGGTCTCAACATTCAGTACTTC
TRBJ1-2,TRBV7-8,NA,few,CASSLGGTTNYGYTF,TGTGCCAGCAGCTTAGGAGGGACGACTAACTATGGCTACACCTTC